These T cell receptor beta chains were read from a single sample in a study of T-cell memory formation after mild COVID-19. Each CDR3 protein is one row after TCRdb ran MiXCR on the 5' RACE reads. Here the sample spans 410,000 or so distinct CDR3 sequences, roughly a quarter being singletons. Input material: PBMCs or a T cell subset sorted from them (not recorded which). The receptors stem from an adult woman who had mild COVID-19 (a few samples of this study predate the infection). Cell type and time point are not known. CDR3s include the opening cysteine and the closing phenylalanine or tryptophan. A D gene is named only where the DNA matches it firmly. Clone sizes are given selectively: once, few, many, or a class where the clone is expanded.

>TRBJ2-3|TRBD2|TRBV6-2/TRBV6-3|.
TGTGCCAGCAGTTACTGTCTAGCGGGGCCAGAGTGTACGCAGTATTTT
CASSYCLAGPECTQYF
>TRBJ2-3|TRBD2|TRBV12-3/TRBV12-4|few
TGTGCCAGCAGCTCCGGGACTAGCGGGGGGGGCCTCACAGATACGCAGTATTTT
CASSSGTSGGGLTDTQYF
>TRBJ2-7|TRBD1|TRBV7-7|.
TGTGCCAGCAGCTTAGCGCGTCGAGGGGGCTATAATGGGTACGAGCAGTACTTC
CASSLARRGGYNGYEQYF
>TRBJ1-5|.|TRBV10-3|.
TGTGCCATCAGTGATGTAAATCAGCCCCAGCATTTT
CAISDVNQPQHF
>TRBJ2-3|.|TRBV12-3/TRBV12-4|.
TGTGCCAGCAGTTTAAGGCCCAGCGGATCCACAGATACGCAGTATTTT
CASSLRPSGSTDTQYF
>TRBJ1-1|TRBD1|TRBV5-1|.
TGCGCCAGCAGCTGGGGAGGGACAGTGGACACTGAAGCTTTCTTT
CASSWGGTVDTEAFF
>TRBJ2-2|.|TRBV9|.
TGTGCCAGCAGCGTAGAAAGTGGTGCCGGGGAGCTGTTTTTT
CASSVESGAGELFF
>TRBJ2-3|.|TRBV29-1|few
TGCAGCGTGGGAGAGACAGGCCTTAGCACAGATACGCAGTATTTT
CSVGETGLSTDTQYF
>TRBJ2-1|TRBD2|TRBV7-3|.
TGTGCCAGCAGCCGCTCTAGCGGGAGCCGTCATGAGCAGTTCTTC
CASSRSSGSRHEQFF
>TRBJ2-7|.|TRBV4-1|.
TGCGCCAGCAGCCAAGGCATTCTCCACGAGCAGTACTTC
CASSQGILHEQYF
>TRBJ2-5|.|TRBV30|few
TGTGCCTGGAGTGTACGGGGTTTAGGTTCGGAGACCCAGTACTTC
CAWSVRGLGSETQYF
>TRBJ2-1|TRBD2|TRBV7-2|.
TGTGCCAGCAGTAAGGGGCTAGCGGGAGGGGGGTCCTACAATGAGCAGTTCTTC
CASSKGLAGGGSYNEQFF
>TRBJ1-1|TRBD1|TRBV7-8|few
TGTGCCAGCAGCGGACGGACAGGGGACACTGAAGCTTTCTTT
CASSGRTGDTEAFF
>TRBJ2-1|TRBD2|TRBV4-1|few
TGCGCCAGCAGCAAAGGGCTAGCGGGGGATCGGGAGCAGTTCTTC
CASSKGLAGDREQFF
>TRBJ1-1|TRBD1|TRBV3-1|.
TGTGCCAGCAGCCCCTATATACAGGGGAGGGGGCTGAACACTGAAGCTTTCTTT
CASSPYIQGRGLNTEAFF
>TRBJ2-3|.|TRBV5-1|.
TGCGCCAGCAGCTTTGGGCAGAGCACAGATACGCAGTATTTT
CASSFGQSTDTQYF
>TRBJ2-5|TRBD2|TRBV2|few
TGTGCCAGCAAGAAGACTAGCGGGCCACAAGAGACCCAGTACTTC
CASKKTSGPQETQYF
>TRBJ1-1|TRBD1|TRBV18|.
TGTGCCAGCTCACCAAAGACAGGGGCTCCTGAAGCTTTCTTT
CASSPKTGAPEAFF
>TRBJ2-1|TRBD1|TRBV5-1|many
TGCGCCAGCAGGTCGACAGGGGGGTCCAATGAGCAGTTCTTC
CASRSTGGSNEQFF
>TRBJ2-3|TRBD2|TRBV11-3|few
TGTGCCAGCAGCCGCGGACTAGCGGGAGGGATCACAGATACGCAGTATTTT
CASSRGLAGGITDTQYF
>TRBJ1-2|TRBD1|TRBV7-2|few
TGTGCCAGCAGGGGGACAGAAAAATATGGCTACACCTTC
CASRGTEKYGYTF
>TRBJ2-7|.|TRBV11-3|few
TGTGCCAGCAGCTTAGATCGTCTACTCTCCTACGAGCAGTACTTC
CASSLDRLLSYEQYF
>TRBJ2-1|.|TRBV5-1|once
TGCGCCAGCAGCTTGAATCCCACATATGAGCAGTTCTTC
CASSLNPTYEQFF
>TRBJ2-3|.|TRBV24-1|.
TGTGCCACCAGTGATCGCACAGGGCGCTTGGGCACAGATACGCAGTATTTT
CATSDRTGRLGTDTQYF
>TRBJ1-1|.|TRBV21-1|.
TGTGCCAGCCAAGCGGAGGGGACGGGGTTCACTGAAGCTTTCTTT
CASQAEGTGFTEAFF
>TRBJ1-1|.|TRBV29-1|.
TGCAGCGTTGATCCAACTCGAGATACAGCTTTCTTT
CSVDPTRDTAFF
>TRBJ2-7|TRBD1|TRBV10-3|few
TGTGCCATCACCGCCGGGACAGACTCCTACGAGCAGTACTTC
CAITAGTDSYEQYF
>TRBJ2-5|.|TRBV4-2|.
TGTGCCAGCAGCCAAGATTCCAACCTGGAGACCCAGTACTTC
CASSQDSNLETQYF
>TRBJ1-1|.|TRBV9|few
TGTGCCAGCAGCGTAGTCCCCCGATCACCGATGAACACTGAAGCTTTCTTT
CASSVVPRSPMNTEAFF